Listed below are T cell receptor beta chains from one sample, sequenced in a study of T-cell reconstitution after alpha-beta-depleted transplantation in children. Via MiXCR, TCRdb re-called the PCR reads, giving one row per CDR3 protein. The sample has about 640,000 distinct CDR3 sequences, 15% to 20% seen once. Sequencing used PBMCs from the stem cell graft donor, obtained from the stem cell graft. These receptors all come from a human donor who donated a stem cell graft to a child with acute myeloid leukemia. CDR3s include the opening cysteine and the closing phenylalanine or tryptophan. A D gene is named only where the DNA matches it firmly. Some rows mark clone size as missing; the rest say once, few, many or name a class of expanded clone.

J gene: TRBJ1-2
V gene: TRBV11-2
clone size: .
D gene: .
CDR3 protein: CASSLVRGIYGYTF
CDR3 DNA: TGTGCCAGCAGCTTAGTCCGGGGAATCTATGGCTACACCTTC

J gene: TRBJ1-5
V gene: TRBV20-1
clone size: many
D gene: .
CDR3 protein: CSASKGLNQPQHF
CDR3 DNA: TGCAGTGCTAGTAAAGGGCTCAATCAGCCCCAGCATTTT

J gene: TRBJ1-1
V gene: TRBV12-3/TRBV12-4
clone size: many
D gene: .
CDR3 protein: CASSLPEMRTEAFF
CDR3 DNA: TGTGCCAGCAGTTTACCCGAGATGAGGACTGAAGCTTTCTTT

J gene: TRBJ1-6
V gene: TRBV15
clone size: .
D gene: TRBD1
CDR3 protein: CATTPGQGGSYNSPLHF
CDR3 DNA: TGTGCCACCACCCCGGGACAGGGGGGGTCCTATAATTCACCCCTCCACTTT

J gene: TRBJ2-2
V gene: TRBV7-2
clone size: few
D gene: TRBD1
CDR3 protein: CASSPPSTGATGELFF
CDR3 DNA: TGTGCCAGCAGCCCCCCTTCGACAGGGGCCACCGGGGAGCTGTTTTTT

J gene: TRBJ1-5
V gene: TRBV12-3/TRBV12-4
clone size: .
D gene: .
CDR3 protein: CASSHGAFNQPQHF
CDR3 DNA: TGTGCCAGCAGCCACGGGGCTTTCAATCAGCCCCAGCATTTT

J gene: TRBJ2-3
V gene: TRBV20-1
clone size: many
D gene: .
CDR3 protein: CSAMPLSDTQYF
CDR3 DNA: TGCAGTGCTATGCCCCTGTCGGATACGCAGTATTTT

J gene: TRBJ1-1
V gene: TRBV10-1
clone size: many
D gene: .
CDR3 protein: CASSESWQGRTEAFF
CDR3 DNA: TGCGCCAGCAGTGAGTCGTGGCAGGGGCGGACTGAAGCTTTCTTT

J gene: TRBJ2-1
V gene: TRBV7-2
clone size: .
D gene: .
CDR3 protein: CASSPTSGLYEQFF
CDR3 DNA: TGTGCCAGCAGCCCAACGAGCGGTCTTTATGAGCAGTTCTTC

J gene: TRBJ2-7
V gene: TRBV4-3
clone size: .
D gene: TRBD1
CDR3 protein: CASSQDRGLGEQYF
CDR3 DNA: TGCGCCAGCAGCCAAGACAGGGGGCTGGGCGAGCAGTACTTC